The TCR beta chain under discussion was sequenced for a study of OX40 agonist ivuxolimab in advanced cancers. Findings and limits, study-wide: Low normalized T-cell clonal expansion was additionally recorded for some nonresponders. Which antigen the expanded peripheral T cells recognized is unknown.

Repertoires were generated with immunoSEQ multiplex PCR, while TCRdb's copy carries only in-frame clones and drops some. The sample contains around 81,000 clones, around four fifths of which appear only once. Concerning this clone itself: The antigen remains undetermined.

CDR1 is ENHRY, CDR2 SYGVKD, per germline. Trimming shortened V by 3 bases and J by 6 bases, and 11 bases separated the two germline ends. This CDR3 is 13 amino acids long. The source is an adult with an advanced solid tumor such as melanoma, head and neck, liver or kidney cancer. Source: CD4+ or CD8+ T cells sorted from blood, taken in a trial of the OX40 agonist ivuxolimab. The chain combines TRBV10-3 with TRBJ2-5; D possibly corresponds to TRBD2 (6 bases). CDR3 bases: TGTGCCATCAGTGACTGGGAGGAGCAGACCCAGTACTTC. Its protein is CAISDWEEQTQYF.